This T cell receptor (beta chain) derives from a study of T cells in Graves' hyperthyroidism and ophthalmopathy. Study-wide results and limits: The model predicted ophthalmopathy a median 6.5 months before onset. Blood also contained most expanded thyroid clonotypes above 0.001.

Template material for amplifying TCR beta CDR3 regions consisted of RNA transcripts. With the HTBI primer set, the TCR CDR3 went through a first round of RT-PCR. Each CDR3 protein is one row after TCRdb ran MiXCR on the multiplex PCR reads. The top ten clones hold 50% to 75% of a sample with roughly 280,000 distinct CDR3 sequences, roughly 20% of them seen once. For this clonotype: Its antigen is currently unknown.

The V end was cut by 11 bases, the J end by 1 base, with 18 bases between. Germline V gene sequence: CDR1 SNHLY, CDR2 FYNNEI. The CDR3 loop spans 14 amino acids. Patients having uncontrolled infection, another autoimmune disease, pregnancy or lactation were not included. The source of the PBMCs was 10 ml of fresh peripheral blood. The sequenced sample consisted of blood. The TCR sequence derives from a young man with Graves' ophthalmopathy. This chain joins TRBV2 and TRBJ2-7, with D possibly matching TRBD1 (5 bases). In nucleotides, the CDR3 is TGTGCCGGCGGAACCAGGGTCCGTTCCTACGAGCAGTACTTC. This codes for CAGGTRVRSYEQYF.